This T cell receptor beta chain originates from a study of T cells after yellow fever vaccination (dated by TCRdb to the late 2010s). A note on the overall study: The SMART-Seq v4 Ultra Low Input RNA kit was used to prepare libraries from fractions with low cell numbers. Bulk TCR alpha and beta repertoires were sequenced longitudinally to track T-cell clones before and after primary and booster YFV17D yellow fever vaccination. The cohort comprised two healthy male donors, one aged 18 to 29 and one aged 30 to 40 years. Blood was drawn at multiple timepoints before and after primary and secondary immunization, with bulk PBMC replicates and cell subsets isolated. What the research found in general, with its limitations: The secondary T-cell response was weaker than the primary response but faster, peaking on day 5 instead of day 15. Only a couple of donors were included in the study, so the extent to which the findings can be generalized is limited. After the booster, most clones that had expanded after primary vaccination were detected again (around 97% of CD4 and about 88% of CD8), suggesting broad maintenance of memory. A small fraction of clonotypes appeared in both the CD4 and CD8 compartments, likely as a result of convergent recombination. Computational filtering was required because FACS-sorted repertoires could contain abundant contaminating clonotypes from the bulk population.

Points on this clonotype: Its antigen target is currently unknown. No qualities accompany the bases; no much larger clone lies one base away.

This sample's treatment or condition label indicates: live attenuated yellow fever vaccine strain. PBMCs were isolated from peripheral blood using a standard Ficoll-Paque protocol. CD4 and CD8 T-cell fractions were isolated with Dynabeads CD4 and CD8 positive selection kits. TriZol was used to extract RNA from bulk PBMCs, CD4 and CD8 fractions, and dextramer-positive and dextramer-negative fractions. TCR cDNA was made using 5'RACE template switching, a step that added a universal primer site and unique molecular identifiers. cDNA synthesis was primed from both the TCR alpha and TCR beta constant segments. Library amplification involved two PCR steps, and the second step added sample barcodes and sequencing adapters. Libraries were sequenced on Illumina HiSeq 2500 (2x100 bp) or NovaSeq (2x150 bp). In the authors' own workflow: MIGEC handled demultiplexing of reads and collapsing into UMI consensus sequences, while MiXCR performed V(D)J alignment. Vaccine-responding clonotypes were identified with edgeR using replicate PBMC samples, with FDR below 0.01 and a log2 fold change above 5 up to day 15 being required. Bulk clonotypes were assigned CD4 or CD8 identity according to which sequenced CD4 or CD8 repertoire held them at higher abundance. The raw public data were reprocessed by TCRdb itself: fastp quality trimming at Q25, MiXCR clonotype calling, in-frame beta chains only. Every CDR3 protein is listed once, alongside the most common genes and DNA of its rows. In this record, the V and J calls reflect TCRdb's handling and not the investigators' own analysis. This sample lists 100,000 to 150,000 distinct CDR3 sequences; around 7.2% were detected once. Roughly 3% of the sample rests with the top ten.

The germline V gene encodes CDR1 KGHSH and CDR2 LQKENI. Its CDR3 holds 16 amino acids, cysteine through phenylalanine. The only DNA kept is the CDR3, 48 bases in frame from the first base. V and J are truncated by 3 bases and 0 bases respectively, leaving an intervening sequence of 12 bases. The chain joins TRBV18 to TRBJ2-1; there is no confident call for the D gene. The receptor comes from a man between 18 and 35 years old who received the YFV17D yellow fever vaccine. The material was CD4+ T cells sorted from PBMCs, obtained around 45 days after the first yellow fever vaccination. The DNA is as follows: TGTGCCAGCTCACCGGGCGTTCGGGTCTCCTACAATGAGCAGTTCTTC. It specifies CASSPGVRVSYNEQFF.